This T cell receptor beta chain was identified during a study of PD-L1 blockade in urothelial cancer. Across the study: At 3 weeks after treatment start (second dose) and again at 6 weeks, blood was analyzed. Blood samples contained a median around 130,000 T cells.

Clones were read by immunoSEQ multiplex PCR, and TCRdb kept only the in-frame ones, dropping some. The repertoire consists of 120,000 or so clones, with more than 70% occurring once and the leading ten covering roughly 2.4%. Time point meaning: peripheral blood 6 weeks after treatment start. With respect to this clone: The antigen is unknown.

Study-wide results and limits: Tumor-associated clones in blood expanded more at 3 weeks in durable-benefit patients.

This clonotype originated in a man aged 50-59 years with urothelial cancer. Sequenced material: PBMCs, taken around atezolizumab (anti-PD-L1) treatment.

DNA for the CDR3: TGTGCCAGCAGCTTAGCTGGGCCGGAGCAGTACTTC. The encoded protein is CASSLAGPEQYF. This chain links TRBV7-2 with TRBJ2-7; D is uncertain. Germline-derived CDR1 and CDR2 are SGHTA and FQGNSA. Trimming left V 0 bases short and J 7 bases short, with 7 bases between. This CDR3 is built from 12 residues.